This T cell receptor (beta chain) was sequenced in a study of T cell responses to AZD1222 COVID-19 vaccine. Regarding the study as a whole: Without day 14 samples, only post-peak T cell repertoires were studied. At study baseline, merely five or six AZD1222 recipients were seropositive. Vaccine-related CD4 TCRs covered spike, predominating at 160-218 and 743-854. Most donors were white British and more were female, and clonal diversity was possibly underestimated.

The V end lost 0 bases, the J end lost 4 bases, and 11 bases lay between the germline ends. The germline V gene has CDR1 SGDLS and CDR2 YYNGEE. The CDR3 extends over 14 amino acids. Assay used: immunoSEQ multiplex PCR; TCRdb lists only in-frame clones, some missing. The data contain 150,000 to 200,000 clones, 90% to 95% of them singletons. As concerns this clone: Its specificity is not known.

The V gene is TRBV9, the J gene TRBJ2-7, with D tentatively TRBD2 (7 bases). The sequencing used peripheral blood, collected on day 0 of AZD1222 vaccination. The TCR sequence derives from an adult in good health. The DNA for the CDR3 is TGTGCCAGCAGCGTAGGGCGGGGGCTGTACGAGCAGTACTTC. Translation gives CASSVGRGLYEQYF.